This T cell receptor (beta chain) came from a study of blood T cell repertoires in COVID-19 (TCRdb year 2020). For the study in its entirety: The collaborator samples originated in the United States, Italy and Spain and spanned the acute and convalescent phases of COVID-19. The prospective study material was composed of cDNA or gDNA derived from T cells, B-cell-depleted T cells, or PBMCs. The dataset comprised deeply sampled blood TCRbeta repertoires from subjects exposed to, actively infected with, or recovered from COVID-19. A freely available public database, intended as a resource for researchers studying the immune response to SARS-CoV-2, is where the repertoires were released. Samples were obtained from the ongoing ImmuneRACE study (first 160 participants) and from approximately 1,200 subjects provided by 6 global collaborators. Sample metadata almost always included a de-identified subject ID, COVID-19 status, age in years and sex. Where available, HLA class I and class II types were obtained from metadata supplied by the sample provider rather than from assay-based typing. Study-wide conclusions, independent of this receptor: How much clinical and demographic metadata was included differed by source and by participant, and the metadata was provided uncurated.

V loses 2 bases of germline sequence and J loses 8 bases, and the interval between the two ends is 13 bases. CDR1 SGHRS and CDR2 YFSETQ were looked up in the germline V gene. The CDR3 contains 14 residues, cysteine and phenylalanine counted. This entry keeps only the CDR3 DNA: 42 bases, framed from base 1. For this clone: Its cognate antigen has yet to be identified. The input lacks base qualities; no much larger clone sits a single base away.

In Seattle, one collaborating source enrolled patients while the infection was active and tracked those patients longitudinally over the course of disease. Each collaborating institution followed its own protocols to collect whole blood in K2EDTA tubes. For TCRbeta analysis, collaborator samples were shipped as frozen whole blood, as isolated PBMCs, or as DNA extracted from either sample type. The immunoSEQ Assay, a bias-controlled multiplex PCR, was used to amplify TCRbeta CDR3 regions from genomic DNA. Turning to the authors' computational methods: The number of nucleated cells in each sample was estimated by amplification of reference gene primers within the assay. To quantify the absolute abundance of each unique TCRbeta CDR3 rearrangement, sequence reads were collapsed and filtered. For each sample, productive Simpson clonality was calculated as the square root of Simpson's diversity index over productive rearrangements. The immuneACCESS repertoire file appears here via TCRdb, limited to in-frame rearrangements. These files lack a portion of the clones; in checked studies, under half of the deficit traces to unresolved V genes, and the cause of the others is not known. That table supplies the V and J calls and clone size; D and trimming were determined from the DNA. Across this sample there are more than 350,000 clones, with about 89% seen only once. Clones ranked in the top ten supply around 3% of the sample.

The sample comprised peripheral blood. The clonotype comes from a woman in her twenties or thirties with COVID-19, enrolled during active disease. Recombination joined TRBV5-1 with TRBJ1-4; tentative D gene TRBD1, with 6 bases matching. The CDR3 in this case is CASSFGTPNEKLFF. The DNA reads TGCGCCAGCAGCTTTGGGACACCAAACGAAAAACTGTTTTTT. Where the CDR3 stops, the reference TRBV5-1 and TRBJ1-4 genes take over; the full variable domain is KAGVTQTPRYLIKTRGQQVTLSCSPISGHRSVSWYQQTPGQGLQFLFEYFSETQRNKGNFPGRFSGRQFSNSRSEMNVSTLELGDSALYLCASSFGTPNEKLFFGSGTQLSVL.